This T cell receptor beta chain appears in the sequencing data of a study of cytomegalovirus exposure and HLA in healthy donors. In the study overall: As an earlier analysis found, about 179 million T cells yielded 95 million to 130 million unique TCR beta sequences.

Study observations and caveats: Listed as cytomegalovirus-associated were 150 or so TCR beta chains. Association of a missense DCLRE1C variant with TCR beta V- and J-gene trimming was reported in a later analysis. Later, an analysis showed that TCR beta chains associated with HLA were more clonally expanded than others that were equally common.

PCR used 60 Vbeta primers and 13 Jbeta primers. Using immunoSEQ multiplex PCR, the repertoire was profiled, and TCRdb retains in-frame clones only, with some absent. The sample includes approximately 110,000 clones. Germline V gene sequence: CDR1 ENHRY, CDR2 SYGVKD. The trim removed 6 bases at V and 2 bases at J, leaving 4 bases unmatched. CDR3 length: 14 residues. With regard to this clone: Antigen specificity is unknown.

Sample: PBMCs. The gene calls are TRBV10-3 and TRBJ2-7; TRBD1 matches at 10 bases. This sequence was found in a man aged 35 to 55 in good health and CMV-seronegative. CDR3 nucleotides: TGTGCCATCAGGGGGGACAGGGGCGCCTACGAGCAGTACTTC. It encodes CAIRGDRGAYEQYF.